The 17 T cell receptor beta chains given below trace back to one sample, sequenced in a study of T cells in localized non-small cell lung cancer. The protocol was immunoSEQ multiplex PCR, while the TCRdb copy is restricted to in-frame clones and leaves out a portion. Of 1,500 or so clones listed, around 21% are singletons. The sample consisted of lung tumor tissue, taken before any cancer treatment. The source of these receptors is a male donor aged 60 or older with stage II squamous cell lung carcinoma.

This clone showed up just a few times. The chain uses TRBV6-8 and TRBJ1-2; no definite D call. From germline, CDR1 is MNHGY and CDR2 SAAAGT. V was cut by 4 bases and J by 6 bases, with 15 bases left in between. This CDR3 spans 14 amino acids. CDR3 sequence: CASSSTTAEHGYTF. Here the CDR3 DNA reads TGTGCCAGCAGTTCCACCACAGCAGAGCATGGCTACACCTTC.

Only a few counts were recorded for this clone. CDR3 DNA sequence: TGTGCCAGCAGTTTAAGGGGGGGAGGAGAAAAACTGTTTTTT. Translated: CASSLRGGGEKLFF. The genes are TRBV28 and TRBJ1-4, with D perhaps TRBD1 (6 bases). CDR3 length equals 14 residues. Germline CDR1 is MDHEN and CDR2 is SYDVKM. Between the trimmed V and J ends, which lost 2 bases and 8 bases, there was a span of 12 bases.

The rearrangement uses TRBV28 and TRBJ2-7, with 8 bases that match TRBD2. Trimming took 3 bases from V and 0 from J; bases not matched to a gene: 7. The CDR3 has 16 amino acids. Germline assignment: CDR1 MDHEN and CDR2 SYDVKM. This CDR3 is CASSFSLAGLSYEQYF. CDR3 sequence (DNA): TGTGCCAGCAGTTTCAGCCTAGCGGGCCTCTCCTACGAGCAGTACTTC.

The V and J genes are TRBV28 and TRBJ1-4; D gene unclear. Trimming shortened V by 3 bases and J by 8 bases, and 7 bases separated the two germline ends. Germline-derived CDR1 and CDR2 are MDHEN and SYDVKM. The CDR3 has 12 amino acids. The CDR3 is CASSFAGEKLFF. The CDR3 bases are TGTGCCAGCAGTTTTGCCGGGGAAAAACTGTTTTTT.

V usage is TRBV19 and J usage is TRBJ2-5, with D possibly TRBD1 on 6 matching bases. CDR1 is LNHDA, CDR2 SQIVND, per germline (reference sequence). This CDR3 has 16 amino acids. The V gene lost 1 base and the J gene lost 4 bases, with 16 bases spanning the gap. This CDR3 is CASSIGSGQGRETQYF. The CDR3 region has the DNA TGTGCCAGTAGTATAGGAAGTGGGCAGGGGAGAGAGACCCAGTACTTC.

This chain uses TRBV9 with TRBJ1-2, with D tentatively TRBD1 (5 bases). V shed 6 bases and J shed 8 bases, with 14 bases lying between them. This CDR3 comprises 12 residues. Germline lookup yields CDR1 SGDLS and CDR2 YYNGEE. The DNA for the CDR3 is TGTGCCAGCAAAGGGGCCCGATGGGGCTACACCTTC. Encoded protein: CASKGARWGYTF.

This clone turned up a few times. The V call is TRBV11-3, the J call TRBJ2-7, with 8 bases lining up with TRBD1. Germline trimming cut 5 bases from V and 5 bases from J; bases unmatched to any gene: 11. CDR3 length equals 15 residues. In germline, CDR1 is SGHNT, CDR2 YENEEA. This CDR3 reads CASSSLTGARHEQYF. The CDR3 nucleotides read TGTGCCAGCAGCAGCCTGACAGGGGCTAGGCACGAGCAGTACTTC.

A few counts support this clone. The gene calls are TRBV11-3 and TRBJ2-2; TRBD2 matches 12 bases. The CDR3 runs to 17 residues. Germline lookup yields CDR1 SGHNT and CDR2 YENEEA. J gave up 0 bases and V 7 bases, and 6 bases lay outside the gene matches. The CDR3 protein is CASMPTSGGANTGELFF. CDR3 nucleotides: TGTGCCAGCATGCCGACTAGCGGGGGCGCGAACACCGGGGAGCTGTTTTTT.

V usage is TRBV19 and J usage is TRBJ1-2; 7 bases fit TRBD1. Germline V gene data show CDR1 as LNHDA and CDR2 as SQIVND (reference sequence). The CDR3 runs 12 residues. With 8 bases clipped from V and 5 bases from J, the junction kept 5 bases outside the gene matches. CDR3 sequence reads: CASSGTAYGYTF. The CDR3 DNA reads TGTGCCAGTTCCGGGACAGCTTATGGCTACACCTTC.

A few counts support this clone. Germline is not matched at one junction end, which may reflect a read error. V and J are TRBV11-3 and TRBJ2-3, with TRBD2 identical over 7 bases. Germline CDR1 SGHNT, CDR2 YENEEA. The CDR3 covers 14 residues. CDR3 DNA sequence: TGTGCCAGCAGCTTCGCGACTAGCACATATACGCAGTATTTT. It is translated as CASSFATSTYTQYF. Supplemented by reference TRBV11-3 and TRBJ2-3, the full variable domain reads EAGVVQSPRYKIIEKKQPVAFWCNPISGHNTLYWYLQNLGQGPELLIRYENEEAVDDSQLPKDRFSAERLKGVDSTLKIQPAELGDSAVYLCASSFATSTYTQYFGPGTRLTVL.

This clone occurred a few times. The chain is built from TRBV4-1 and TRBJ1-4; no firm D call. The CDR3 spans 14 residues. V shed 6 bases and J shed 0 bases, with 8 bases lying between them. The germline V gene encodes CDR1 MGHRA and CDR2 YSYEKL. The CDR3 coding sequence is TGCGCCAGCAGTAGAAGCGCAACTAATGAAAAACTGTTTTTT. Translating it yields CASSRSATNEKLFF.

This clone is large by share. This chain links TRBV11-3 with TRBJ1-4; 8 bases fit TRBD1. Per the germline V gene, CDR1 is SGHNT and CDR2 is YENEEA. The junction had 7 bases not matched to a gene; V was cut back by 4 bases and J by 9 bases. The CDR3 is 14 amino acids. CDR3 loop: CASSSDRDQKKLFF. In DNA, the CDR3 is TGTGCCAGCAGCTCGGACAGGGATCAGAAAAAACTGTTTTTT.

The genes are TRBV5-1 and TRBJ1-2; D unresolved. Germline CDR1 reads SGHRS; CDR2 reads YFSETQ. The V end lost 4 bases, the J end lost 2 bases, and 18 bases lay between the germline ends. This CDR3 has 16 amino acids. The CDR3 DNA reads TGCGCCAGCAGCCCCGACTTGGGCTCGGTCAACTATGGCTACACCTTC. It codes for CASSPDLGSVNYGYTF.

The chain combines TRBV19 with TRBJ2-4, with 14 positions matching TRBD2. This CDR3 region has 19 residues. Germline V gene lookup returns CDR1 LNHDA and CDR2 SQIVND (reference sequence). J was trimmed by 3 bases and V by 3 bases; bases with no gene match: 10. CDR3 loop: CASSIGTSGSVGNKNIQYF. CDR3 in DNA: TGTGCCAGTAGTATTGGGACTAGCGGGAGCGTCGGGAACAAAAACATTCAGTACTTC.

CDR3 sequence: CASSWGQGGHGYTF. Here the CDR3 DNA reads TGCGCCAGCAGCTGGGGACAGGGGGGACATGGCTACACCTTC. The rearrangement joins TRBV5-1 to TRBJ1-2; 11 bases match TRBD1. Germline CDR1 is SGHRS and CDR2 is YFSETQ. V shed 3 bases and J 6 bases; nucleotides not matched to a gene: 4. The CDR3 has 14 amino acids. Using reference TRBV5-1 and TRBJ1-2 for the parts outside the CDR3, the full variable domain is KAGVTQTPRYLIKTRGQQVTLSCSPISGHRSVSWYQQTPGQGLQFLFEYFSETQRNKGNFPGRFSGRQFSNSRSEMNVSTLELGDSALYLCASSWGQGGHGYTFGSGTRLTVV.

This clone is labeled medium-sized (0.01 to 0.1%). V gene TRBV9 combines with J gene TRBJ1-2; 7 bases are shared with TRBD1. The CDR3 has 14 amino acids. The germline gives CDR1 SGDLS, CDR2 YYNGEE. The ends lost 9 bases at V and 1 base at J; junction bases unmatched: 9. The CDR3 protein is CAITLGQFNYGYTF. CDR3 coding DNA: TGTGCCATCACACTGGGACAGTTTAACTATGGCTACACCTTC.

The chain joins TRBV19 to TRBJ1-3, with a weak D call TRBD1 (6 bases). This CDR3 is built from 16 residues. Germline V gene sequence: CDR1 LNHDA, CDR2 SQIVND (reference sequence). The V gene lost 7 bases and the J gene lost 3 bases, with 19 bases spanning the gap. The CDR3, as DNA: TGTGCCAGTACTCGGGGGCTTAAGGGTTTTGGAAACACCATATATTTT. This gives the protein CASTRGLKGFGNTIYF.